Listed below are T cell receptor beta chains from one sample, sequenced in a study of blood T cell repertoires in COVID-19. Here immunoSEQ multiplex PCR was the method, and the copy in TCRdb shows in-frame clones only, minus some. The repertoire holds approximately 11,000 clones, over 70% seen once, with approximately 11% in the top ten. Specimen: peripheral blood. The receptors here all came from a human donor in a cohort sampled during active COVID-19. The CDR3 runs from the conserved cysteine through the conserved F or W. The order of the fields is V gene, clone size, CDR3 protein. Clone size is shown for a subset of rows, as once, few, many or a class of expanded clone.

V: TRBV28
size: -
CDR3: CASTQGGGNQPQHF

V: TRBV6-6
size: -
CDR3: CASSFEPGLAGGKRVGNEQFF

V: TRBV6-5
size: -
CDR3: CASSFSQGAWNTEAFF

V: TRBV4-3
size: -
CDR3: CASSQDTRTAYGYTF

V: TRBV7-2
size: -
CDR3: CASSLAGTSGGGDTQYF

V: TRBV4-3
size: -
CDR3: CASSQEGQAAINNSPLHF

V: TRBV5-1
size: -
CDR3: CASSLSTGVGPQHF

V: TRBV12-3/TRBV12-4
size: -
CDR3: CASKRGTDTQYF

V: TRBV7-3
size: -
CDR3: CASLREVSSYNEQFF

V: TRBV6-2/TRBV6-3
size: once
CDR3: CASSYPGTGTFF

V: TRBV29-1
size: -
CDR3: CSVASERGGNEQFF

V: TRBV7-8
size: few
CDR3: CASGNRVAYEQYF

V: TRBV19
size: once
CDR3: CASSTGDRVLAGNTGELFF

V: TRBV5-1
size: -
CDR3: CASSLGGLAGGPRTDTQYF

V: TRBV28
size: -
CDR3: CASREIRGYTF

V: TRBV7-9
size: few
CDR3: CASSMIQEREQYF

V: TRBV3-1/TRBV3-2
size: -
CDR3: CASSQWDRGTTEAFF

V: TRBV12-1
size: -
CDR3: CASSSVAGDDTGELFF

V: TRBV9
size: once
CDR3: CASSVVPAVTMTGELFF

V: TRBV5-1
size: -
CDR3: CASSPGQGGDEQYF

V: TRBV7-9
size: -
CDR3: CASSQGSGAYGYTF

V: TRBV6-5
size: -
CDR3: CASSYSGQGNEKLFF

V: TRBV9
size: -
CDR3: CASSVAGHTYEQYF

V: TRBV28
size: -
CDR3: CASSLTALHNSPLHF

V: TRBV10-1
size: -
CDR3: CASSRDRHTGELFF

V: TRBV9
size: -
CDR3: CASSVGTGVIDEAFF

V: TRBV4-2
size: -
CDR3: CASSQDRAGGRTDTQYF

V: TRBV25-1
size: -
CDR3: CASLGVYEQYF

V: TRBV11-2
size: -
CDR3: CASRSAGGQSSYEQYF

V: TRBV29-1
size: -
CDR3: CSVEDYGSGANVLTF

V: TRBV5-6
size: -
CDR3: CASSLRDRLNTEAFF

V: TRBV6-6
size: -
CDR3: CASRDRGGNQPQHF

V: TRBV28
size: -
CDR3: CASSQGGPLYGYTF

V: TRBV5-6
size: once
CDR3: CASSLNRNQPQHF

V: TRBV19
size: -
CDR3: CASSIFGEGNQPQHF

V: TRBV7-8
size: -
CDR3: CASSSPGVQETQYF

V: TRBV7-9
size: -
CDR3: CASSSRQGLNGYTF

V: TRBV9
size: -
CDR3: CASSGPGQINEKLFF